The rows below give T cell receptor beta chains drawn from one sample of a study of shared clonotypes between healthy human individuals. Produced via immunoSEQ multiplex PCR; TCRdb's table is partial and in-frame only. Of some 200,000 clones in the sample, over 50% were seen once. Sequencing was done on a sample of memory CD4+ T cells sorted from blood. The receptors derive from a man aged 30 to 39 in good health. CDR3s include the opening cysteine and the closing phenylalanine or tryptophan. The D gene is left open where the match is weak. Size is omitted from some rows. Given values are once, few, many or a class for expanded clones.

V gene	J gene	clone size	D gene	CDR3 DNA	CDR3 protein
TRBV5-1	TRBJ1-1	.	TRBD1	TGCGCCAGCAGCCTTCAACAGGGGAGCACTGAAGCTTTCTTT	CASSLQQGSTEAFF
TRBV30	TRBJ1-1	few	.	TGTGCCTGGAGTCCTTCAGCAGGAGAAGCTTTCTTT	CAWSPSAGEAFF
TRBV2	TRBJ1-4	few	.	TGTGCCAGCAGGGAATACAGGGCAACTAATGAAAAACTGTTTTTT	CASREYRATNEKLFF
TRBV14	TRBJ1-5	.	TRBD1	TGTGCCAGCAGACTACAGGGGTATCAGCCCCAGCATTTT	CASRLQGYQPQHF
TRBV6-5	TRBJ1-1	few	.	TGTGCCAGCAGTTATCTTTCGAGGGGCTCGGCTTTCTTT	CASSYLSRGSAFF
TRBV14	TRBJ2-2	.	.	TGTGCCAGCAGCCGGCTCCTAAACACCGGGGAGCTGTTTTTT	CASSRLLNTGELFF
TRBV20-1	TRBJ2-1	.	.	TGCAGTGTTTCCGGTTCATATGAGCAGTTCTTC	CSVSGSYEQFF
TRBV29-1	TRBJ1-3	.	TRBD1	TGCAGCGTGCGGACAGGGAGCGCCGGAAACACCATATATTTT	CSVRTGSAGNTIYF
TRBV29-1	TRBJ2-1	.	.	TGCAGCGTTGGTGGTGGCTCTGAGCAGTTCTTC	CSVGGGSEQFF
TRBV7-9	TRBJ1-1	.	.	TGTGCCAGCAGCGGGGCTGAAGCTTTCTTT	CASSGAEAFF
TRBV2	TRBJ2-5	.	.	TGTGCCAGCGGCTTTGGGACCCTCCAAGAGACCCAGTACTTC	CASGFGTLQETQYF
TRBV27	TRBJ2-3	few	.	TGTGCCAGCAGTTTGGTTCAGGGGTCGAGTACGCAGTATTTT	CASSLVQGSSTQYF
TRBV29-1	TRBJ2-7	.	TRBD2	TGCAGCGTTGAAACGGGAGGGCCTTTCCGGTACGAGCAGTACTTC	CSVETGGPFRYEQYF
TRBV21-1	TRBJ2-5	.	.	TGTGCCAGCAGCAAGCACAGGGGGCCCGTCGAGACCCAGTACTTC	CASSKHRGPVETQYF
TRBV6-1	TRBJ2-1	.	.	TGTGCCAGCAGTGACTCACATGGTGAGCAGTTCTTC	CASSDSHGEQFF
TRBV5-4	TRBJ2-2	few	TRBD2	TGTGCCAGCAGCTTGGCCGCAGCGGGAGTAGGGAACGGGGAGCTGTTTTTT	CASSLAAAGVGNGELFF
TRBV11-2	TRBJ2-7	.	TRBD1	TGTGCCAGCAGCACTACAGGGGGCGTCTACGAGCAGTACTTC	CASSTTGGVYEQYF